This T cell receptor beta chain was recorded in a study of T cells expressing NK-cell markers. Across the whole study: HCMV seropositivity characterized most of the eight sequenced donors, and seronegativity one. General study findings and limits: For four donors, these clonotypes were likewise the leading ones in the CD3+CD56-NKG2C+ fraction. Of the CD8+ T cell pool in several donors, about 1.0-7.0% was accounted for by dominant NKG2C+ clonotypes.

Comment on this clonotype: Its specificity is unknown.

TCR beta libraries carry UMIs added by 5'RACE template switching. TCRdb reanalyzed the 5' RACE reads, giving one entry per CDR3 protein sequence and no DNA. The table gives about 260,000 distinct CDR3 sequences; the top ten clones make up approximately 0.42% of it. Sequencing input: blood T cells: a sorted CD56 or NKG2C T cell subset, CD4+ or CD8+ T cells, or bulk PBMC T cells (not recorded which). The receptor was isolated from a man aged 18 to 29 in good health.

The CDR3 loop is CASSSLFRGPNTGELFF. The rearrangement joins TRBV11-2 to TRBJ2-2; with no DNA, the TCRdb D assignment of TRBD1 cannot be verified. This CDR3 is 17 amino acids long. The germline V gene has CDR1 SGHAT and CDR2 FQNNGV. The complete variable domain, with remaining parts taken from reference TRBV11-2 and TRBJ2-2, reads EAGVAQSPRYKIIEKRQSVAFWCNPISGHATLYWYQQILGQGPKLLIQFQNNGVVDDSQLPKDRFSAERLKGVDSTLKIQPAKLEDSAVYLCASSSLFRGPNTGELFFGEGSRLTVL.